The 16 T cell receptor beta chains in this list originate from one sample, sequenced in a study of long-term antiretroviral therapy in people with HIV. At survey level, the immunoSEQ assay was run in its v3.0 version. Measured with immunoSEQ multiplex PCR; TCRdb has only the in-frame clones, and not every one. Of about 11,000 clones in the sample, 80% to 85% were seen once. The sequences come from unsorted PBMCs, collected 1.2 years after starting antiretroviral therapy. The source is a man aged 35 to 55 with HIV.

The V and J genes are TRBV2 and TRBJ1-6; D is unresolved. Germline values: CDR1 SNHLY, CDR2 FYNNEI. Deletions cut 4 bases from V and 0 bases from J, with 16 bases between. The CDR3 is 18 residues long. For the CDR3, the DNA is TGTGCCAGCAGTGTATTCGGACGGGTCAGCTCCTATAATTCACCCCTCCACTTT. Its protein is CASSVFGRVSSYNSPLHF.

This clone turned up a few times. The rearrangement joins TRBV5-1 to TRBJ2-7, with 10 bases aligning to TRBD1. Germline CDR1 and CDR2: SGHRS and YFSETQ. This CDR3 has 13 amino acids. V was pared by 5 bases and J by 5 bases, with 4 bases of the junction left unmatched. As DNA, the CDR3 is TGCGCCAGCAGGTCGGGACAGGGGAACGAGCAGTACTTC. Amino acids: CASRSGQGNEQYF.

This CDR3 is CASSLDVEQFF. CDR3 sequence (DNA): TGTGCCAGCAGCTTAGATGTTGAGCAGTTCTTC. The chain is built from TRBV7-9 and TRBJ2-1, with no clear D. This CDR3 has 11 residues. CDR1 SEHNR and CDR2 FQNEAQ come from the germline V gene (reference sequence). Deletions cut 1 base from V and 9 bases from J, with 4 bases between.

This chain connects TRBV7-2 to TRBJ2-1, with 11 bases matching TRBD1. J lost 5 bases, V lost 6 bases, and 9 bases had no gene match. This CDR3 spans 16 amino acids. Germline V gene sequence: CDR1 SGHTA, CDR2 FQGNSA. The CDR3 bases are TGTGCCAGCAGTCCGATTCGGGACAGGGGGGACAATGAGCAGTTCTTC. Translating it yields CASSPIRDRGDNEQFF. The complete variable domain, with remaining parts taken from reference TRBV7-2 and TRBJ2-1, reads GAGVSQSPSNKVTEKGKDVELRCDPISGHTALYWYRQSLGQGLEFLIYFQGNSAPDKSGLPSDRFSAERTGGSVSTLTIQRTQQEDSAVYLCASSPIRDRGDNEQFFGPGTRLTVL.

This chain joins TRBV9 and TRBJ1-1, with D possibly being TRBD1 (6 bases). Germline V gene sequence: CDR1 SGDLS, CDR2 YYNGEE. The V and J ends lost 0 bases and 1 base respectively, with 10 bases between them. The CDR3 has 15 residues. This chain's CDR3 is CASSVDEGGNTEAFF. CDR3 sequence (DNA): TGTGCCAGCAGCGTAGATGAGGGGGGGAACACTGAAGCTTTCTTT. Together with reference TRBV9 and TRBJ1-1, the CDR3 gives the full variable domain: DSGVTQTPKHLITATGQRVTLRCSPRSGDLSVYWYQQSLDQGLQFLIQYYNGEERAKGNILERFSAQQFPDLHSELNLSSLELGDSALYFCASSVDEGGNTEAFFGQGTRLTVV.

The V call is TRBV5-4, the J call TRBJ1-5, with D unclear. The CDR3 loop spans 15 amino acids. The germline V gene has CDR1 SGHNT and CDR2 YYREEE (reference sequence). V shed 1 base and J shed 0 bases, with 8 bases lying between them. The CDR3 sequence: CASSLWENSNQPQHF. Here the CDR3 DNA reads TGTGCCAGCAGCTTGTGGGAAAATAGCAATCAGCCCCAGCATTTT.

The chain recombines TRBV11-2 with TRBJ2-7; 7 bases map to TRBD2. CDR3 length: 13 amino acids. Losses at the gene ends were 6 bases for V and 0 bases for J; bases not matched to a gene: 2. CDR1 is SGHAT and CDR2 is FQNNGV in the germline V gene. The CDR3 nucleotides read TGTGCCAGCAGTCGCGGGGGCTCCTACGAGCAGTACTTC. Its protein is CASSRGGSYEQYF.

The V call is TRBV11-2, the J call TRBJ2-7, with unresolved D. From germline, CDR1 is SGHAT and CDR2 FQNNGV. V was trimmed by 4 bases and J by 0 bases, leaving 1 base between them. This CDR3 comprises 11 residues. This CDR3 reads CASSYSYEQYF. The CDR3 DNA sequence: TGTGCCAGCAGCTACTCCTACGAGCAGTACTTC.

The chain employs TRBV6-5 and TRBJ2-5, with 12 bases fitting TRBD1. The CDR3 has 14 residues. Germline values: CDR1 MNHEY, CDR2 SVGAGI. The trim removed 8 bases at V and 6 bases at J, leaving 7 bases unmatched. CDR3 in amino acids: CASSGTGGAKTQYF. CDR3 sequence (DNA): TGTGCCAGCTCCGGGACAGGGGGCGCGAAGACCCAGTACTTC.

V usage is TRBV19 and J usage is TRBJ2-7, with D unclear. Germline assignment: CDR1 LNHDA and CDR2 SQIVND (reference sequence). This CDR3 has 10 amino acids. V gave up 5 bases and J gave up 4 bases, with 3 bases separating them. CDR3 loop: CASSCYEQYF. The CDR3 region has the DNA TGTGCCAGTAGTTGTTACGAGCAGTACTTC.

This rearrangement joins TRBV7-8 to TRBJ2-1, with D tentatively TRBD1 or TRBD2 (6 bases each). Between the trimmed V and J ends, which lost 5 bases and 9 bases, there was a span of 17 bases. The CDR3 is 14 amino acids. CDR1 is SGHVS, CDR2 FQNEAQ, per germline. In DNA form, the CDR3 reads TGTGCCAGCAGCCCGCGGAGGGGGTCGGGTGAGCAGTTCTTC. Translating gives CASSPRRGSGEQFF.

The CDR3 protein is CASSLELDNTGELFF. The CDR3 DNA reads TGCGCCAGCAGCTTGGAACTGGACAACACCGGGGAGCTGTTTTTT. The V call is TRBV5-1, the J call TRBJ2-2; no definite D call. Germline V gene lookup returns CDR1 SGHRS and CDR2 YFSETQ. V lost 0 bases and J 2 bases, leaving 8 bases between the germline ends. The CDR3 is 15 amino acids.

The chain joins TRBV6-1 to TRBJ2-2; possibly TRBD1 for D (6 bases). The V end was cut by 2 bases, the J end by 4 bases, with 14 bases between. Germline V CDR1 and CDR2: MNHNS, SASEGT. The CDR3 sequence is 16 residues long. The CDR3 region has the DNA TGTGCCAGCAGTGAAACGCCTCAGGGGCTCACCGGGGAGCTGTTTTTT. This translates into CASSETPQGLTGELFF.

V gene TRBV28 combines with J gene TRBJ2-7; D unclear. The CDR3 is made up of 14 amino acids. V shed 4 bases and J shed 6 bases, with 16 bases lying between them. Germline V gene data show CDR1 as MDHEN and CDR2 as SYDVKM. CDR3: CASSSQESVFEQYF. Written as DNA, the CDR3 is TGTGCCAGCAGTTCCCAGGAAAGCGTGTTCGAGCAGTACTTC.

This sequence joins TRBV6-5 and TRBJ1-1, with D hard to call. The CDR3 totals 11 residues. The V gene's germline CDR1 is MNHEY and CDR2 SVGAGI. Trimming stripped 8 bases from V and 1 base from J, with 5 bases between. The CDR3 DNA is TGTGCCAGCCGGACGAACACTGAAGCTTTCTTT. It encodes CASRTNTEAFF.

The CDR3 loop is CASSYRASMNTEAFF. CDR3 bases: TGTGCCAGCAGCTACAGGGCATCGATGAACACTGAAGCTTTCTTT. This chain links TRBV28 with TRBJ1-1; D may be TRBD1 (6 bases). The CDR3 consists of 15 residues. The V and J ends lost 6 bases and 0 bases respectively, with 14 bases between them. The germline V gene has CDR1 MDHEN and CDR2 SYDVKM.